This TCR beta chain was profiled in a study of cytomegalovirus exposure and HLA in healthy donors. Study-wide results and caveats: Across donors, sequencing depth was assumed by presence/absence analyses to be roughly uniform. One variant, a missense change in DCLRE1C, was linked in a later analysis to TCR beta V- and J-gene trimming.

Details on this clone: What it recognizes is unknown. The junction shows a germline mismatch at one end, possibly a read error.

The CDR3 is 14 amino acids. From germline, CDR1 is SEHNR and CDR2 FQNEAQ (reference sequence). It was with 60 Vbeta and 13 Jbeta primers that the PCR ran. Assay: immunoSEQ multiplex PCR; the TCRdb copy retains only in-frame clones and omits some. This table holds some 210,000 clones, 70% to 80% found once. Material for sequencing was PBMCs. This TCR came from a male donor in good health and CMV-seronegative. This sequence joins TRBV7-9 and TRBJ2-4; D is unresolved. For the CDR3, the DNA is TGTTCCAGCAGCTTTAGTCTAGCCAAAAACATTCAGTACTTC. Translating gives CSSSFSLAKNIQYF.